Below are 10 T cell receptor beta chains sequenced from a single sample in a study of cytomegalovirus exposure and HLA in healthy donors. With 60 Vbeta and 13 Jbeta primers, the PCR was carried out. Generated by immunoSEQ multiplex PCR, the TCRdb table keeps only in-frame clones and is missing some. In the table there are about 72,000 clones, over 75% of which are singletons. The sample was PBMCs. The source is a human donor in good health.

The V gene is TRBV5-1, the J gene TRBJ1-1, with D tentatively TRBD1 (6 bases). Germline CDR1 reads SGHRS; CDR2 reads YFSETQ. V was cut by 4 bases and J by 1 base, with 11 bases left in between. The CDR3 is made up of 14 amino acids. The CDR3: CASSHGTQNTEAFF. The CDR3, as DNA: TGCGCCAGCAGCCACGGGACACAGAACACTGAAGCTTTCTTT.

The genes are TRBV5-8 and TRBJ2-3, with a weak D call TRBD1 (5 bases). Trimming pared 4 bases from V and 1 base from J, leaving 16 bases between. CDR3 length: 16 amino acids. The V gene's germline CDR1 is SGHTS and CDR2 YDEGEE. CDR3 in DNA: TGTGCCAGCAGCCCGGTCAGGGTGGTTGGCACAGATACGCAGTATTTT. Its protein product is CASSPVRVVGTDTQYF.

V usage is TRBV5-6 and J usage is TRBJ2-1; D is perhaps TRBD1 (5 bases). This CDR3 contains 12 residues. Looked up from germline, CDR1 is SGHDT and CDR2 is YYEEEE. The V end lost 4 bases, the J end lost 9 bases, and 11 bases lay between the germline ends. The CDR3 bases are TGTGCCAGCAGCGTCAGGGTAACTGAGCAGTTCTTC. Its translation is CASSVRVTEQFF. The whole variable domain, remainder taken from reference TRBV5-6 and TRBJ2-1, is DAGVTQSPTHLIKTRGQQVTLRCSPKSGHDTVSWYQQALGQGPQFIFQYYEEEERQRGNFPDRFSGHQFPNYSSELNVNALLLGDSALYLCASSVRVTEQFFGPGTRLTVL.

The rearrangement joins TRBV2 to TRBJ1-5, with D uncertain. CDR1 is SNHLY and CDR2 is FYNNEI in the germline V gene. The CDR3 consists of 13 residues. V was pared by 9 bases and J by 6 bases, with 15 bases between. DNA of the CDR3: TGTGCCAGTAATCGGGATTCTGGTCAGCCCCAGCATTTT. It is translated as CASNRDSGQPQHF. Full variable domain (missing parts from reference TRBV2 and TRBJ1-5): EPEVTQTPSHQVTQMGQEVILRCVPISNHLYFYWYRQILGQKVEFLVSFYNNEISEKSEIFDDQFSVERPDGSNFTLKIRSTKLEDSAMYFCASNRDSGQPQHFGDGTRLSIL.

Remarks on this clone: One junction end does not reproduce the germline sequence, and a read error may be involved. This chain connects TRBV7-9 to TRBJ1-2; D unclear. CDR1 is SEHNR, CDR2 FQNEAQ, per germline (reference sequence). The CDR3 is 12 residues long. The CDR3 loop is CASSLENYGYPF. DNA for the CDR3: TGTGCCAGCAGCTTAGAAAACTATGGCTACCCCTTC.

This clone is a singleton in its sample. The chain is built from TRBV5-4 and TRBJ2-5; 8 bases line up with TRBD1. Per germline, CDR1 SGHNT and CDR2 YYREEE (reference sequence). The V and J ends lost 3 bases and 5 bases, in that order; junction bases with no gene match: 3. This CDR3 has 13 amino acids. DNA for the CDR3: TGTGCCAGCAGCTCGACAGGGGCGGAGACCCAGTACTTC. This gives the protein CASSSTGAETQYF.

CDR3: CASSPKDREEAFF. Here the CDR3 DNA reads TGTGCCAGCAGCCCAAAGGACAGGGAGGAAGCTTTCTTT. The chain combines TRBV5-4 with TRBJ1-1; TRBD1 matches 8 bases. Germline loops: CDR1 SGHNT, CDR2 YYREEE (reference sequence). The CDR3 spans 13 residues. Trimming took 4 bases from V and 8 from J; bases not matched to a gene: 7.

Only one count was recorded for this clone. The chain employs TRBV5-8 and TRBJ1-2; 8 bases fit TRBD1. Germline V gene data show CDR1 as SGHTS and CDR2 as YDEGEE. The V segment lost 4 bases and the J segment 4 bases; nucleotides outside the gene matches: 12. This CDR3 comprises 16 residues. CDR3 DNA sequence: TGTGCCAGCAGCCCCTGGGACAGGTGGGATGTCTATGGCTACACCTTC. Translating it yields CASSPWDRWDVYGYTF.

To note about this clone: Relative to the germline gene, one junction end is altered; a read error may explain this. This rearrangement joins TRBV7-9 to TRBJ1-3; D uncertain. The CDR3 runs 12 residues. Per germline, CDR1 SEHNR and CDR2 FQNEAQ (reference sequence). DNA for the CDR3: TGTTCCAGCAGCCCCGTGGGCTTTCCCTATTTCTTT. It yields the protein CSSSPVGFPYFF.

This chain connects TRBV6-1 to TRBJ2-5; 7 nucleotides match TRBD2. The V and J ends lost 4 bases and 1 base, in that order; junction bases with no gene match: 0. CDR3 length equals 13 residues. Germline V gives CDR1 MNHNS, CDR2 SASEGT. The CDR3 reads CASSGTSQETQYF. The DNA for the CDR3 is TGTGCCAGCAGTGGGACTAGCCAAGAGACCCAGTACTTC.